These 7 T cell receptor beta chains originate from one sample sequenced in a study of blood T cells in healthy people across ages. Primers used in a second PCR of roughly 7 to 11 cycles were a sample-barcoded 5' primer and a J-beta primer mix. MiXCR, run by TCRdb on the 5' RACE reads, gives a single entry per CDR3 protein. The sample consists of around 1,700,000 distinct CDR3 sequences, 28% of them appearing once. Sequencing used blood. These receptors were collected from a woman aged 25 to 39 in good health.

The chain combines TRBV6-5 with TRBJ2-6; tentatively, D is TRBD2 (5 bases). The V end lost 4 bases, the J end lost 2 bases, and 18 bases lay between the germline ends. The CDR3 spans 18 residues. From germline, CDR1 is MNHEY and CDR2 SVGAGI. CDR3 sequence (DNA): TGTGCCAGCAGTTTCGATAGCGAGAGGTCGACTGGGGCCAACGTCCTGACTTTC. This translates into CASSFDSERSTGANVLTF.

The genes are TRBV7-2 and TRBJ2-7, with 11 bases that match TRBD2. Germline CDR1 is SGHTA and CDR2 is FQGNSA. Trimming at V came to 2 bases and at J to 4 bases, leaving 13 bases not matched to a gene. The CDR3 is 18 amino acids. The CDR3 DNA is TGTGCCAGCAGCTTAAGGGGCACTAGCGGGAGAAATGGGTACGAGCAGTACTTC. As protein: CASSLRGTSGRNGYEQYF.

With respect to this clonotype: Being one base from a much bigger clone, this may be a read error. The chain recombines TRBV28 with TRBJ2-4; D is unclear. The J call is doubtful: the DNA matches TRBJ2-7 better. CDR1 is MDHEN, CDR2 SYDVKM, per germline. The CDR3 runs to 12 residues. The CDR3 DNA sequence: TGTGCCAGCCCCTCACCACCCTACGAGCAGTACTTC. It translates to CASPSPPYEQYF.

The table lists this clonotype with a few counts. The chain carries TRBV25-1 and TRBJ1-5, with D unresolved. The V gene's germline CDR1 is MGHDK and CDR2 SYGVNS. Trimming took off 0 bases at V and 6 bases at J, with 9 bases between the two ends. The CDR3 length is 14 residues. This CDR3 is CASSEYSGGQPQHF. The CDR3 nucleotides are TGTGCCAGCAGTGAATATTCCGGTGGTCAGCCCCAGCATTTT.

J is TRBJ1-3 and V is TRBV14; D call uncertain. The CDR3 has 11 residues. Germline V gene data show CDR1 as SGHDN and CDR2 as FVKESK. V dropped 5 bases and J dropped 4 bases, with 3 bases sitting between them. CDR3 region: CASSWGNTIYF. The CDR3 coding sequence is TGTGCCAGCAGCTGGGGAAACACCATATATTTT.

This clonotype was detected ten times or more. The genes are TRBV20-1 and TRBJ2-1; D unclear. Trimming removed 4 bases at V and 6 bases at J, with 13 bases between. CDR1 DFQATT and CDR2 SNEGSKA come from the germline V gene (reference sequence). The length of the CDR3 is 13 residues. This CDR3 is CSANLQSINEQFF. Here the CDR3 DNA reads TGCAGTGCTAACTTACAGAGTATCAATGAGCAGTTCTTC.

In this sample, this clonotype turned up many times. As DNA, the CDR3 is TGTGCCAGCAGTATTCTCGCGGAGCAGTACTTC. This encodes CASSILAEQYF. V usage is TRBV6-2 or TRBV6-3 and J usage is TRBJ2-4; D uncertain. The CDR3 contains 11 residues. Trimming removed 5 bases from V and 13 bases from J, with 12 bases in between. Germline CDR1 is MNHEY and CDR2 is SVGEGT.